The rows below give T cell receptor beta chains drawn from one sample of a study of cytomegalovirus exposure and HLA in healthy donors. The repertoire was sequenced with immunoSEQ multiplex PCR; TCRdb's copy has only in-frame clones and lacks some. The profile shows approximately 150,000 clones, 80% of them singletons. Material for sequencing was PBMCs. The receptors shown here come from a middle-aged woman in good health and CMV-seronegative. Both conserved end residues are part of each CDR3. The order of the fields is J gene, V gene, clone size, CDR3 length, CDR3 protein. For some rows the clone size is stated as once, few or many, or as a class when expanded; others skip it.

j_gene: TRBJ2-2
v_gene: TRBV27
abundance: .
len: 15
CDR3aa: CASRPTSGSTGELFF

j_gene: TRBJ2-5
v_gene: TRBV7-9
abundance: .
len: 11
CDR3aa: CASSSSTTQYF

j_gene: TRBJ1-2
v_gene: TRBV14
abundance: .
len: 15
CDR3aa: CASSQFQPRSRGYTF

j_gene: TRBJ1-2
v_gene: TRBV28
abundance: .
len: 12
CDR3aa: CASYRGIPRYTF

j_gene: TRBJ2-7
v_gene: TRBV29-1
abundance: .
len: 14
CDR3aa: CSVGELAGAYEQYF

j_gene: TRBJ1-4
v_gene: TRBV19
abundance: .
len: 15
CDR3aa: CASTAWGGVNEKLFF

j_gene: TRBJ2-7
v_gene: TRBV5-4
abundance: few
len: 15
CDR3aa: CASSLAGGSYDEQYF

j_gene: TRBJ2-5
v_gene: TRBV7-2
abundance: .
len: 13
CDR3aa: CASSLGARETQYF

j_gene: TRBJ2-7
v_gene: TRBV7-9
abundance: .
len: 14
CDR3aa: CSSRGGTSGYEQYF

j_gene: .
v_gene: TRBV6-5
abundance: .
len: 14
CDR3aa: CASRPGQGPLEQYF

j_gene: TRBJ2-3
v_gene: TRBV5-1
abundance: .
len: 16
CDR3aa: CASSPLRTGGIDTQYF